This TCR beta chain was recorded in a study of blood T cell repertoires in COVID-19. Looking at the study overall: T cells, B-cell-depleted T cells, or PBMCs provided the cDNA or gDNA that served as material.

This CDR3 region has 15 residues. With 6 bases removed from V and 2 bases from J, the gap between germline ends came to 16 bases. Germline assignment: CDR1 SNHLY and CDR2 FYNNEI. Measured with immunoSEQ multiplex PCR; TCRdb has only the in-frame clones, and not every one. The sample consists of tens of thousands of clones, about 76% of them appearing once. The sequencing input was peripheral blood. The clonotype originates from a man in his sixties or seventies with COVID-19, enrolled during active disease. The chain is built from TRBV2 and TRBJ2-5, with D possibly matching TRBD2 (6 bases). DNA of the CDR3: TGTGCCAGCAGGGGGGGTTCGGGAGTACAAGAGACCCAGTACTTC. Protein sequence: CASRGGSGVQETQYF.